The 16 T cell receptor beta chains below were found in one sample sequenced in a study of cytomegalovirus exposure and HLA in healthy donors. 13 Jbeta primers and 60 Vbeta primers were used for the PCR. TCRdb's table, derived via immunoSEQ multiplex PCR, lists solely in-frame clones and lacks some. This sample has about 110,000 clones, with 65% to 90% found just once. The sequenced material came from PBMCs. These receptors were collected from a woman aged 25 to 45 in good health and CMV-seronegative.

The V and J genes are TRBV9 and TRBJ2-3; 10 bases fit TRBD2. This CDR3 region has 15 residues. Trimming cost V 4 bases and J 9 bases; bases outside gene matches: 11. CDR1 SGDLS and CDR2 YYNGEE come from the germline V gene. The CDR3 is CASSLSGRPQETQYF. The CDR3 DNA reads as TGTGCCAGCAGCCTTAGCGGGAGGCCCCAGGAGACGCAGTATTTT.

This chain links TRBV5-6 with TRBJ2-7, with D possibly matching TRBD2 (6 bases). CDR1 is SGHDT and CDR2 is YYEEEE in the germline V gene. The CDR3 is made up of 14 amino acids. The ends were cut back, 7 bases at V and 3 bases at J, with 17 bases in the middle. The CDR3 is CASSPRGGNYEQYF. The CDR3 region has the DNA TGTGCCAGCTCTCCTCGAGGCGGGAACTACGAGCAGTACTTC.

V gene TRBV7-2 combines with J gene TRBJ2-7, with a tentative D call TRBD2 (5 bases). Trimming cost V 4 bases and J 0 bases, with 10 bases left between them. This CDR3 contains 14 residues. CDR1 and CDR2 from the germline V gene are SGHTA and FQGNSA. CDR3 nucleotides: TGTGCCAGCAGCTCTCGGGATCCCTCCTACGAGCAGTACTTC. Its translation is CASSSRDPSYEQYF.

The V and J genes are TRBV7-9 and TRBJ2-2; D unresolved. V lost 3 bases, J lost 5 bases, and 13 bases lay in between. Germline V lookup: CDR1 SEHNR, CDR2 FQNEAQ (reference sequence). The length of the CDR3 is 15 residues. The DNA of the CDR3 is TGTGCCAGCAGCTTTGCAAAACTGAATACCGGGGAGCTGTTTTTT. It yields the protein CASSFAKLNTGELFF. Full variable domain (outside the CDR3, taken from reference TRBV7-9 and TRBJ2-2): DTGVSQNPRHKITKRGQNVTFRCDPISEHNRLYWYRQTLGQGPEFLTYFQNEAQLEKSRLLSDRFSAERPKGSFSTLEIQRTEQGDSAMYLCASSFAKLNTGELFFGEGSRLTVL.

The chain joins TRBV10-2 to TRBJ2-7; 11 nucleotides agree with TRBD2. The CDR3 consists of 15 residues. Germline loops: CDR1 WSHSY, CDR2 SAAADI. V lost 2 bases, J lost 7 bases, and 7 bases stayed unmatched. CDR3: CASSELTSGSEEQYF. In nucleotides, the CDR3 is TGCGCCAGCAGTGAGCTCACTAGCGGGAGTGAGGAGCAGTACTTC.

Only a few counts were recorded for this clone. The CDR3 reads CSVPTGQGNYGYTF. CDR3 coding DNA: TGCAGCGTCCCAACTGGACAGGGGAACTATGGCTACACCTTC. The V gene is TRBV29-1, the J gene TRBJ1-2; the match to TRBD1 covers 9 bases. Trimming cost V 6 bases and J 2 bases; bases outside gene matches: 7. The CDR3 covers 14 residues. CDR1 is SQVTM, CDR2 ANQGSEA, per germline.

V and J are TRBV5-5 and TRBJ2-4, with TRBD2 identical over 7 bases. The germline V gene encodes CDR1 SGHKS and CDR2 YYEKEE (reference sequence). Trimming at V came to 1 base and at J to 7 bases, leaving 2 bases not matched to a gene. CDR3 length: 13 residues. The CDR3 DNA follows: TGTGCCAGCAGCTTGATGGGGGGGAACATTCAGTACTTC. The encoded protein is CASSLMGGNIQYF.

This clone was seen only once. The chain recombines TRBV2 with TRBJ2-1; the match to TRBD2 covers 7 bases. CDR3 length: 18 amino acids. Germline V gene sequence: CDR1 SNHLY, CDR2 FYNNEI. V was pared by 2 bases and J by 3 bases, with 13 bases of the junction left unmatched. The chain's CDR3 is CASSELPGGHLDYNEQFF. CDR3 in DNA: TGTGCCAGCAGTGAACTACCGGGAGGACATCTAGACTACAATGAGCAGTTCTTC.

J is TRBJ2-2 and V is TRBV9; 7 positions agree with TRBD1. This CDR3 region has 16 residues. CDR1 and CDR2 from the germline V gene are SGDLS and YYNGEE. Trimming removed 0 bases from V and 6 bases from J; junction bases left unmatched: 8. The CDR3 DNA follows: TGTGCCAGCAGCGTAGCTTTGACAGGGTGGGCCGGGGAGCTGTTTTTT. This sequence encodes CASSVALTGWAGELFF.

This chain connects TRBV7-2 to TRBJ2-3, with TRBD2 identical over 10 bases. This CDR3 has 16 amino acids. Looked up from germline, CDR1 is SGHTA and CDR2 is FQGNSA. Losses at the gene ends were 5 bases for V and 3 bases for J; bases not matched to a gene: 8. Written as DNA, the CDR3 is TGTGCCAGCAGCCTGAGAGCGGGAGGGCCAACAGATACGCAGTATTTT. Translated, it gives CASSLRAGGPTDTQYF.

The chain uses TRBV4-2 and TRBJ2-7; D is perhaps TRBD2 (6 bases). The V and J ends lost 0 bases and 0 bases respectively, with 9 bases between them. The CDR3 has 15 residues. Germline CDR1 reads LGHNA; CDR2 reads YNFKEQ. The CDR3, as DNA: TGTGCCAGCAGCCAAGATCACGGGAGCTCCTACGAGCAGTACTTC. It codes for CASSQDHGSSYEQYF.

The J gene is TRBJ1-2, the V gene TRBV7-9; TRBD1 matches at 8 bases. CDR3 size: 11 residues. Germline CDR1 reads SEHNR; CDR2 reads FQNEAQ (reference sequence). Germline trimming cut 10 bases from V and 8 bases from J; bases unmatched to any gene: 6. In nucleotides, the CDR3 is TGTGCCACCGAGGACAGGGAGGGCTACACCTTC. Protein product: CATEDREGYTF.

This sequence joins TRBV5-8 and TRBJ1-2; D is unclear. CDR3 length: 14 residues. Trimming pared 4 bases from V and 4 bases from J, leaving 14 bases between. Germline CDR1 reads SGHTS; CDR2 reads YDEGEE. CDR3 DNA: TGTGCCAGCAGCCTAGACGTGTTTGGCTATGGCTACACCTTC. Translating gives CASSLDVFGYGYTF. Complete variable domain (other parts from reference TRBV5-8 and TRBJ1-2): EAGVTQSPTHLIKTRGQQATLRCSPISGHTSVYWYQQALGLGLQFLLWYDEGEERNRGNFPPRFSGRQFPNYSSELNVNALELEDSALYLCASSLDVFGYGYTFGSGTRLTVV.

CDR3 in DNA: TGTGCCAGCAGTTTCGTCCCGAATCGCTTTAGTAATGAGCAGTTCTTC. This sequence encodes CASSFVPNRFSNEQFF. This chain connects TRBV27 to TRBJ2-1; no definite D call. The CDR3 covers 16 residues. Germline CDR1 MNHEY, CDR2 SMNVEV (reference sequence). V was clipped by 3 bases and J by 7 bases, with 19 bases between them.

The gene calls are TRBV27 and TRBJ2-5; no firm D call. V lost 1 base to trimming and J lost 2 bases, with 11 bases between them. The CDR3 is 15 residues long. The germline V gene has CDR1 MNHEY and CDR2 SMNVEV (reference sequence). The DNA for the CDR3 is TGTGCCAGCAGTTTATACCGCGGCCTACAAGAGACCCAGTACTTC. The encoded protein is CASSLYRGLQETQYF.

This chain links TRBV18 with TRBJ2-7, with 7 bases fitting TRBD2. The germline CDR1 and CDR2 sequences are KGHSH and LQKENI. This CDR3 comprises 17 residues. V shed 0 bases, J shed 5 bases, and the junction held 13 bases outside the gene matches. DNA of the CDR3: TGTGCCAGCTCACCACCAAACCGCGGTAGCGGGTCCCACGAGCAGTACTTC. Its protein product is CASSPPNRGSGSHEQYF.